Presented here are 30 T cell receptor beta chains from one specimen sequenced in a study of Ad26.COV2.S vaccination and SARS-CoV-2 variants. Assay used: immunoSEQ multiplex PCR; TCRdb lists only in-frame clones, some missing. The sample has about 680,000 clones, roughly 90% seen once; the top ten hold about 1.5%. The treatment denotes: 15 to 20 received Ad26.COV2.S at low or high dose, single or two shots; roughly 5 received placebo; per-sample allocation not given. On day 63 after the first injection, vaccine and placebo recipients gave samples. Here the sequenced sample was peripheral blood, taken in a trial of Ad26.COV2.S vaccine versus placebo. These receptors originate from a person between 18 and 60 years old who received the Ad26.COV2.S COVID-19 vaccine or a placebo.

The DNA of the CDR3 is TGCGCCAGCAGCCTCGGACAGGGGGTTGAAGCTTTCTTT. It yields the protein CASSLGQGVEAFF. V gene TRBV5-1 combines with J gene TRBJ1-1; 10 nucleotides agree with TRBD1. From germline, CDR1 is SGHRS and CDR2 YFSETQ. J lost 7 bases, V lost 4 bases, and 4 bases had no gene match. The CDR3 runs to 13 residues.

This chain connects TRBV14 to TRBJ1-2; D is perhaps TRBD1 (6 bases). Looked up from germline, CDR1 is SGHDN and CDR2 is FVKESK. The V and J ends lost 0 bases and 2 bases respectively, with 13 bases between them. The CDR3 has 16 residues. The CDR3 coding sequence is TGTGCCAGCAGCCAAGATGGGGGGCGCAGCAACTATGGCTACACCTTC. Protein sequence: CASSQDGGRSNYGYTF.

The V call is TRBV6-5, the J call TRBJ2-2; maybe TRBD2 (6 bases). Trimming left V 2 bases short and J 2 bases short, with 9 bases between. The germline V gene encodes CDR1 MNHEY and CDR2 SVGAGI. This CDR3 region has 15 residues. CDR3 protein: CASSYASANTGELFF. CDR3 nucleotides: TGTGCCAGCAGTTACGCTAGCGCTAACACCGGGGAGCTGTTTTTT.

The chain links TRBV2 to TRBJ1-5, with 9 positions matching TRBD1. The CDR3 contains 17 residues. Per germline, CDR1 SNHLY and CDR2 FYNNEI. Trimming took 5 bases from V and 0 from J; bases not matched to a gene: 8. The CDR3 spells CASSTGTGIYSNQPQHF. The CDR3 DNA reads TGTGCCAGCAGTACCGGGACAGGGATTTATAGCAATCAGCCCCAGCATTTT.

V gene TRBV15 combines with J gene TRBJ2-7, with TRBD2 matching over 7 bases. Germline-derived CDR1 and CDR2 are LNHNV and YYDKDF (reference sequence). This CDR3 has 15 residues. V trimming: 5 bases; J trimming: 1 base; junction bases outside the gene matches: 8. In nucleotides, the CDR3 is TGTGCCACCAGCGGGGACTTCGGGGGGTCCTACGAGCAGTACTTC. As protein: CATSGDFGGSYEQYF.

This chain joins TRBV5-5 and TRBJ1-6; D may be TRBD1 (5 bases). CDR3 length equals 12 residues. Germline lookup yields CDR1 SGHKS and CDR2 YYEKEE (reference sequence). V lost 6 bases and J lost 10, with 11 bases in between. Here the CDR3 reads CASKQGWSPLHF. CDR3 DNA: TGTGCCAGCAAGCAGGGTTGGTCACCCCTCCACTTT.

The rearrangement uses TRBV6-5 and TRBJ2-1; the D gene is possibly TRBD2 (6 bases). V gave up 8 bases and J gave up 10 bases, with 21 bases separating them. The CDR3 has 14 residues. The germline V gene has CDR1 MNHEY and CDR2 SVGAGI. CDR3 sequence reads: CASGRDWFDLEQFF. In DNA form, the CDR3 reads TGTGCCAGCGGCCGGGACTGGTTTGATTTGGAGCAGTTCTTC.

The chain couples TRBV6-2 or TRBV6-3 to TRBJ1-2; possibly TRBD1 for D (5 bases). The V and J ends lost 2 bases and 0 bases respectively, with 7 bases between them. The germline CDR1 and CDR2 sequences are MNHEY and SVGEGT. CDR3 length equals 14 residues. CDR3: CASSYDSPNYGYTF. CDR3 in DNA: TGTGCCAGCAGTTACGACAGTCCTAACTATGGCTACACCTTC.

The chain is built from TRBV27 and TRBJ2-7; D is unresolved. The V and J ends lost 8 bases and 3 bases respectively, with 14 bases between them. Germline CDR1 is MNHEY and CDR2 is SMNVEV (reference sequence). There are 13 residues in the CDR3. The CDR3 nucleotides are TGTGCCAGCGGATCCGGGCCCCGCTACGAGCAGTACTTC. It is translated as CASGSGPRYEQYF.

The chain combines TRBV7-2 with TRBJ1-1; 7 bases are a match to TRBD1. CDR1 and CDR2 (germline): SGHTA, FQGNSA. This CDR3 has 14 amino acids. The V and J ends lost 4 bases and 1 base, in that order; junction bases with no gene match: 3. The CDR3 nucleotides are TGTGCCAGCAGCTCCGGGACAGCGAACACTGAAGCTTTCTTT. Its translation: CASSSGTANTEAFF.

The chain is built from TRBV7-2 and TRBJ2-6, with D unclear. The CDR3 covers 17 residues. The V gene lost 0 bases and the J gene lost 1 base, with 10 bases spanning the gap. In germline, CDR1 is SGHTA, CDR2 FQGNSA. CDR3 DNA sequence: TGTGCCAGCAGCTTAGCGACCGGAAGGTCTGGGGCCAACGTCCTGACTTTC. Translated, it gives CASSLATGRSGANVLTF. Looking up the rest from reference TRBV7-2 and TRBJ2-6 gives the full variable domain: GAGVSQSPSNKVTEKGKDVELRCDPISGHTALYWYRQSLGQGLEFLIYFQGNSAPDKSGLPSDRFSAERTGGSVSTLTIQRTQQEDSAVYLCASSLATGRSGANVLTFGAGSRLTVL.

This clone was observed a handful of times. The rearrangement joins TRBV6-1 to TRBJ1-5; the match to TRBD1 covers 9 bases. CDR3 length equals 17 residues. In germline, CDR1 is MNHNS, CDR2 SASEGT. With V trimmed by 2 bases and J by 0 bases, 5 bases remained unmatched. Here the CDR3 reads CASSEMYRGLSNQPQHF. In DNA form, the CDR3 reads TGTGCCAGCAGTGAAATGTACAGGGGGCTTAGCAATCAGCCCCAGCATTTT.

The J gene is TRBJ2-3, the V gene TRBV29-1, with unresolved D. Germline CDR1 and CDR2: SQVTM and ANQGSEA. The CDR3 spans 15 residues. Trimming removed 6 bases from V and 1 base from J, with 17 bases in between. The CDR3: CSVQEASPGTDTQYF. CDR3 nucleotide sequence: TGCAGCGTCCAAGAGGCGTCTCCTGGCACAGATACGCAGTATTTT.

The chain combines TRBV7-2 with TRBJ2-7, with D maybe TRBD1 (6 bases). The CDR3 is 13 amino acids. Germline V gene lookup returns CDR1 SGHTA and CDR2 FQGNSA. The V end lost 4 bases, the J end lost 7 bases, and 14 bases lay between the germline ends. Here the CDR3 DNA reads TGTGCCAGCAGCTCTTACAGGGCTGGGGAGCAGTACTTC. This codes for CASSSYRAGEQYF.

The chain joins TRBV9 to TRBJ1-1, with D possibly matching TRBD1 (5 bases). CDR1 and CDR2 from the germline V gene are SGDLS and YYNGEE. The CDR3 contains 15 residues. With 2 bases removed from V and 1 base from J, the gap between germline ends came to 12 bases. CDR3: CASSVTAISNTEAFF. The CDR3 nucleotides are TGTGCCAGCAGCGTGACAGCCATATCGAACACTGAAGCTTTCTTT.

The V and J genes are TRBV7-2 and TRBJ1-5; the D is unclear. The CDR3 is made up of 15 amino acids. Germline CDR1 and CDR2: SGHTA and FQGNSA. V was clipped by 5 bases and J by 2 bases, with 13 bases between them. The DNA for the CDR3 is TGTGCCAGCAGCCTCTCGCGCGCGGGCAATCAGCCCCAGCATTTT. Its protein is CASSLSRAGNQPQHF.

CDR3 residues: CASSQDPGLAWNIQYF. The CDR3 DNA sequence: TGCGCCAGCAGCCAAGATCCGGGATTAGCCTGGAACATTCAGTACTTC. The chain is built from TRBV4-1 and TRBJ2-4, with D maybe TRBD2 (5 bases). Trimming left V 0 bases short and J 7 bases short, with 16 bases between. Germline assignment: CDR1 MGHRA and CDR2 YSYEKL. The CDR3 is 16 amino acids.

The chain joins TRBV7-9 to TRBJ1-1, with D hard to call. In germline, CDR1 is SEHNR, CDR2 FQNEAQ (reference sequence). The CDR3 sequence is 15 residues long. V was clipped by 7 bases and J by 0 bases, with 15 bases between them. As DNA, the CDR3 is TGTGCCAGCATCTTTTTTGGCGGGGTGAACACTGAAGCTTTCTTT. It encodes CASIFFGGVNTEAFF.

The chain carries TRBV27 and TRBJ1-6; no reliable D call. Trimming shortened V by 2 bases and J by 7 bases, and 12 bases separated the two germline ends. Germline loops: CDR1 MNHEY, CDR2 SMNVEV (reference sequence). The CDR3 is 15 amino acids. This CDR3 reads CASSLGPAPNSPLHF. CDR3 bases: TGTGCCAGCAGTTTAGGCCCCGCTCCAAATTCACCCCTCCACTTT.

The chain has TRBV7-8 and TRBJ1-2; D unclear. Germline V gene sequence: CDR1 SGHVS, CDR2 FQNEAQ. V was cut by 1 base and J by 2 bases, with 5 bases left in between. The length of the CDR3 is 13 residues. As DNA, the CDR3 is TGTGCCAGCAGCTTAGGCAGAAACTATGGCTACACCTTC. This codes for CASSLGRNYGYTF.

V and J are TRBV4-1 and TRBJ2-7; D is uncertain. V lost 1 base and J lost 0, with 7 bases in between. The V gene's germline CDR1 is MGHRA and CDR2 YSYEKL. This CDR3 has 14 amino acids. CDR3 sequence: CASSQGPGSYEQYF. In nucleotides, the CDR3 is TGCGCCAGCAGCCAAGGTCCCGGCTCCTACGAGCAGTACTTC.

The sample holds one count of this clone. J is TRBJ2-7 and V is TRBV12-5; TRBD1 agrees at 7 bases. With 1 base clipped from V and 2 bases from J, the junction kept 8 bases outside the gene matches. The CDR3 spans 16 residues. Germline V gene lookup returns CDR1 LGHNT and CDR2 FRNRAP. The CDR3 DNA sequence: TGTGCTAGTGGTTTGGGCTCCGGGACAGTAACCTACGAGCAGTACTTC. This encodes CASGLGSGTVTYEQYF. Looking up the rest from reference TRBV12-5 and TRBJ2-7 gives the full variable domain: DARVTQTPRHKVTEMGQEVTMRCQPILGHNTVFWYRQTMMQGLELLAYFRNRAPLDDSGMPKDRFSAEMPDATLATLKIQPSEPRDSAVYFCASGLGSGTVTYEQYFGPGTRLTVT.

The chain links TRBV29-1 to TRBJ2-2; weak D call: TRBD2 (5 bases). Germline V gene sequence: CDR1 SQVTM, CDR2 ANQGSEA. There are 11 residues in the CDR3. V was trimmed by 8 bases and J by 7 bases, leaving 11 bases between them. The CDR3 DNA follows: TGCAGCTCCGGGGATGGCGGGGAGCTGTTTTTT. Protein sequence: CSSGDGGELFF.

The CDR3 sequence is CASSFSPGGPDTQYF. In DNA form, the CDR3 reads TGCGCCAGCAGCTTTTCGCCAGGGGGCCCAGATACGCAGTATTTT. The chain combines TRBV5-1 with TRBJ2-3, with 8 positions matching TRBD1. The junction had 6 bases not matched to a gene; V was cut back by 2 bases and J by 4 bases. The CDR3 extends over 15 amino acids. In germline, CDR1 is SGHRS, CDR2 YFSETQ.

The chain joins TRBV6-5 to TRBJ2-1, with 10 nucleotides matching TRBD2. This CDR3 is 16 amino acids long. The trim removed 4 bases at V and 7 bases at J, leaving 10 bases unmatched. Germline V gene data show CDR1 as MNHEY and CDR2 as SVGAGI. The CDR3: CASSWKTSGFWNEQFF. CDR3 nucleotide sequence: TGTGCCAGCAGTTGGAAGACTAGCGGGTTTTGGAATGAGCAGTTCTTC.

V usage is TRBV2 and J usage is TRBJ2-5, with D possibly being TRBD2 (5 bases). The CDR3 length is 13 residues. Trimming removed 8 bases at V and 0 bases at J, with 10 bases between. CDR1 and CDR2 from the germline V gene are SNHLY and FYNNEI. CDR3 bases: TGTGCCAGCGGACGAGGGTACCAAGAGACCCAGTACTTC. Translated: CASGRGYQETQYF.

The rearrangement joins TRBV5-1 to TRBJ2-2; TRBD2 aligns across 10 bases. This CDR3 comprises 16 residues. Unmatched junction bases numbered 9, after V lost 3 bases and J lost 7 bases. CDR1 and CDR2 from the germline V gene are SGHRS and YFSETQ. The CDR3 DNA follows: TGCGCCAGCAGCTCCTGGGGACTAGCGACCGGCGGGGAGCTGTTTTTT. Protein: CASSSWGLATGGELFF.

J is TRBJ2-5 and V is TRBV24-1; 9 bases line up with TRBD2. The CDR3 consists of 16 residues. V gave up 9 bases and J gave up 9 bases; unmatched junction bases: 19. The germline gives CDR1 KGHDR, CDR2 SFDVKD. The CDR3, as DNA: TGTGCCACCTCGGATGGGGCGGGAGGGCCGGACGTTGCCCAGTACTTC. Its protein product is CATSDGAGGPDVAQYF.

V gene TRBV30 combines with J gene TRBJ1-5, with 7 bases matching TRBD1. Germline CDR1 reads GTSNPN; CDR2 reads SVGIG (reference sequence). Trimming removed 2 bases from V and 3 bases from J; junction bases left unmatched: 7. The CDR3 is made up of 15 amino acids. The CDR3 DNA sequence: TGTGCCTGGAGTCGGCCAGGGGGATACAATCAGCCCCAGCATTTT. Translation: CAWSRPGGYNQPQHF.

The rearrangement links TRBV11-2 to TRBJ2-2, with TRBD2 as a possible D gene (6 bases). CDR1 and CDR2 from the germline V gene are SGHAT and FQNNGV. The CDR3 has 16 residues. Trimming shortened V by 1 base and J by 1 base, and 10 bases separated the two germline ends. The CDR3 DNA reads TGTGCCAGCAGCTTAGGCGGGACGGGGAACACCGGGGAGCTGTTTTTT. This gives the protein CASSLGGTGNTGELFF.